Below, 25 T cell receptor beta chains from the same sample are listed, as sequenced in a study of PD-L1 blockade in urothelial cancer. The sample's time point: peripheral blood 6 weeks after treatment start. Only in-frame clones appear in the TCRdb table, and some are missing; sequencing was by immunoSEQ multiplex PCR. Of some 30,000 clones listed, around three quarters are singletons. The specimen was PBMCs, collected around atezolizumab (anti-PD-L1) treatment. The receptors derive from a man in his sixties or seventies with urothelial cancer.

J is TRBJ2-7 and V is TRBV5-8, with D uncertain. The CDR3 sequence is 13 residues long. Trimming removed 6 bases from V and 2 bases from J, with 12 bases in between. CDR1 is SGHTS, CDR2 YDEGEE, per germline. The CDR3 protein is CASTPRSAYEQYF. The CDR3, as DNA: TGTGCCAGCACGCCGCGGAGTGCCTACGAGCAGTACTTC.

V is TRBV6-5 and J is TRBJ1-2, with D maybe TRBD1 (5 bases). The CDR3 runs to 11 residues. The V end was cut by 8 bases, the J end by 2 bases, with 6 bases between. CDR1 MNHEY and CDR2 SVGAGI come from the germline V gene. CDR3 in amino acids: CASGANYGYTF. CDR3 bases: TGTGCCAGCGGGGCGAACTATGGCTACACCTTC.

The V call is TRBV7-2, the J call TRBJ2-1; 10 bases match TRBD1. Germline assignment: CDR1 SGHTA and CDR2 FQGNSA. This CDR3 is 13 amino acids long. The ends lost 4 bases at V and 8 bases at J; junction bases unmatched: 2. CDR3 DNA sequence: TGTGCCAGCAGCTGGGACAGGGGTGATGAGCAGTTCTTC. Translating gives CASSWDRGDEQFF.

The chain carries TRBV13 and TRBJ2-3; TRBD2 matches at 10 bases. V gave up 5 bases and J gave up 2 bases; unmatched junction bases: 4. The CDR3 runs to 15 residues. CDR1 and CDR2 from the germline V gene are PRHDT and FYEKMQ (reference sequence). CDR3 protein: CASSPLAGSTDTQYF. CDR3 bases: TGTGCCAGCAGCCCACTAGCGGGATCCACAGATACGCAGTATTTT.

The chain carries TRBV28 and TRBJ1-4; the match to TRBD1 covers 9 bases. Germline CDR1 is MDHEN and CDR2 is SYDVKM. J was trimmed by 7 bases and V by 2 bases; bases with no gene match: 8. This CDR3 has 16 amino acids. CDR3 sequence (DNA): TGTGCCAGCAGTTTACTGGGACAGGGCAATTTTGAAAAACTGTTTTTT. Residues: CASSLLGQGNFEKLFF.

The chain is built from TRBV19 and TRBJ2-3, with 7 bases matching TRBD2. Germline V gene sequence: CDR1 LNHDA, CDR2 SQIVND (reference sequence). This CDR3 is 16 amino acids long. V lost 1 base, J lost 4 bases, and 8 bases stayed unmatched. The CDR3 DNA reads TGTGCCAGTAGTATAGGAGGCGGGAGTAGTTCAGATACGCAGTATTTT. It encodes CASSIGGGSSSDTQYF.

The chain uses TRBV5-1 and TRBJ2-2; 10 bases line up with TRBD2. The CDR3 is 15 amino acids. Germline lookup yields CDR1 SGHRS and CDR2 YFSETQ. The J segment lost 6 bases and the V segment lost 4 bases, leaving 6 bases of the junction unmatched. The CDR3 coding sequence is TGCGCCAGCAGCGCCGGGACTAGCGAGGCCGGGGAGCTGTTTTTT. Amino acid sequence: CASSAGTSEAGELFF.

There are a few counts of this clone. V is TRBV2 and J is TRBJ1-5; 8 bases are shared with TRBD1. Germline trimming cut 2 bases from V and 4 bases from J; bases unmatched to any gene: 4. CDR3 length: 15 residues. Germline assignment: CDR1 SNHLY and CDR2 FYNNEI. CDR3 nucleotide sequence: TGTGCCAGCAGTGAAAGACAGGGGCATAATCAGCCCCAGCATTTT. Residues: CASSERQGHNQPQHF.

The rearrangement joins TRBV11-3 to TRBJ1-4; the match to TRBD1 covers 11 bases. Germline lookup yields CDR1 SGHNT and CDR2 YENEEA. The ends lost 5 bases at V and 7 bases at J; junction bases unmatched: 6. The CDR3 has 15 residues. The CDR3 DNA sequence: TGTGCCAGCAGCCTTATCGGGACAGGGGGTGAAAAACTGTTTTTT. This sequence encodes CASSLIGTGGEKLFF.

This chain uses TRBV28 with TRBJ2-5; 9 bases are shared with TRBD1. V lost 2 bases, J lost 5 bases, and 0 bases stayed unmatched. This CDR3 has 13 residues. Germline lookup yields CDR1 MDHEN and CDR2 SYDVKM. The DNA of the CDR3 is TGTGCCAGCAGTTTAGGGACAGGGGAGACCCAGTACTTC. It is translated as CASSLGTGETQYF.

The chain links TRBV5-1 to TRBJ2-7; possible D gene TRBD1, 5 bases. The CDR3 covers 14 residues. Germline CDR1 reads SGHRS; CDR2 reads YFSETQ. V was trimmed by 4 bases and J by 6 bases, leaving 17 bases between them. The CDR3 sequence: CASSVTAPPGEQYF. DNA for the CDR3: TGCGCCAGCAGCGTGACAGCTCCTCCGGGCGAGCAGTACTTC. Variable domain in full (rest from reference TRBV5-1 and TRBJ2-7): KAGVTQTPRYLIKTRGQQVTLSCSPISGHRSVSWYQQTPGQGLQFLFEYFSETQRNKGNFPGRFSGRQFSNSRSEMNVSTLELGDSALYLCASSVTAPPGEQYFGPGTRLTVT.

The rearrangement joins TRBV6-5 to TRBJ1-2, with D possibly TRBD1 on 6 matching bases. CDR1 and CDR2 from the germline V gene are MNHEY and SVGAGI. Trimming stripped 3 bases from V and 2 bases from J, with 16 bases between. This CDR3 spans 16 amino acids. The CDR3 loop is CASSYGGGGRNYGYTF. DNA of the CDR3: TGTGCCAGCAGTTATGGGGGCGGGGGCCGGAACTATGGCTACACCTTC.

The gene calls are TRBV29-1 and TRBJ1-2, with a weak D call TRBD1 (5 bases). CDR1 and CDR2 from the germline V gene are SQVTM and ANQGSEA. Trimming removed 2 bases from V and 1 base from J, with 8 bases in between. The CDR3 has 13 amino acids. The CDR3 spells CSVESGVNYGYTF. The CDR3 coding sequence is TGCAGCGTTGAATCGGGGGTTAACTATGGCTACACCTTC.

This chain uses TRBV15 with TRBJ2-7; 9 bases align to TRBD1. The CDR3 runs 17 residues. Germline-derived CDR1 and CDR2 are LNHNV and YYDKDF (reference sequence). Trimming removed 4 bases from V and 4 bases from J; junction bases left unmatched: 14. The DNA for the CDR3 is TGTGCCACCAGCACCCTCCCCCGTGGGACAGGGAATTACGAGCAGTACTTC. Its protein is CATSTLPRGTGNYEQYF. The whole variable domain, filled in from reference TRBV15 and TRBJ2-7, reads DAMVIQNPRYQVTQFGKPVTLSCSQTLNHNVMYWYQQKSSQAPKLLFHYYDKDFNNEADTPDNFQSRRPNTSFCFLDIRSPGLGDTAMYLCATSTLPRGTGNYEQYFGPGTRLTVT.

This clone was picked up a small number of times. The chain recombines TRBV5-1 with TRBJ1-1; D call uncertain. Trimming shortened V by 0 bases and J by 4 bases, and 10 bases separated the two germline ends. The germline gives CDR1 SGHRS, CDR2 YFSETQ. The CDR3 has 14 amino acids. In DNA form, the CDR3 reads TGCGCCAGCAGCTTGGAGGCGGGATCCACTGAAGCTTTCTTT. Its protein is CASSLEAGSTEAFF.

This chain connects TRBV7-3 to TRBJ2-5, with TRBD2 matching over 12 bases. The CDR3 covers 15 residues. J lost 2 bases, V lost 5 bases, and 3 bases had no gene match. Germline CDR1 and CDR2: SGHTA and FQGTGA. The CDR3 protein is CASSPGLAGQETQYF. The CDR3 bases are TGTGCCAGCAGCCCCGGACTAGCGGGACAAGAGACCCAGTACTTC.

The V and J genes are TRBV19 and TRBJ2-1, with 11 nucleotides matching TRBD2. CDR1 is LNHDA, CDR2 SQIVND, per germline (reference sequence). CDR3 length: 15 amino acids. Unmatched junction bases numbered 6, after V lost 5 bases and J lost 6 bases. CDR3 residues: CASSVLAGGANEQFF. DNA for the CDR3: TGTGCCAGTAGTGTCCTAGCGGGAGGAGCCAATGAGCAGTTCTTC.

The V call is TRBV28, the J call TRBJ1-5; 9 bases fit TRBD1. This CDR3 spans 16 amino acids. CDR1 is MDHEN and CDR2 is SYDVKM in the germline V gene. The J segment lost 1 base and the V segment lost 6 bases, leaving 7 bases of the junction unmatched. CDR3 sequence (DNA): TGTGCCAGCAGCCCTAACAGGGGGCCGAGCAATCAGCCCCAGCATTTT. It yields the protein CASSPNRGPSNQPQHF.

This clone came up once. The chain is built from TRBV18 and TRBJ1-3; the D is unclear. The V gene's germline CDR1 is KGHSH and CDR2 LQKENI. The CDR3 covers 15 residues. Trimming removed 6 bases at V and 4 bases at J, with 16 bases between. CDR3: CASSSGAGSGNTIYF. The CDR3 DNA reads as TGTGCCAGCTCCTCGGGCGCGGGATCCGGAAACACCATATATTTT.

The chain is built from TRBV5-5 and TRBJ2-7; a weak D match, TRBD1 (6 bases). The germline V gene has CDR1 SGHKS and CDR2 YYEKEE (reference sequence). Trimming pared 1 base from V and 2 bases from J, leaving 7 bases between. The CDR3 sequence is 13 residues long. As DNA, the CDR3 is TGTGCCAGCAGCTTGACAGGGACCTACGAGCAGTACTTC. Encoded protein: CASSLTGTYEQYF.

The chain combines TRBV5-1 with TRBJ2-5; weak D call: TRBD2 (5 bases). Trimming left V 4 bases short and J 2 bases short, with 9 bases between. The CDR3 length is 13 residues. From germline, CDR1 is SGHRS and CDR2 YFSETQ. The CDR3 DNA reads as TGCGCCAGCAGCGGAGGTAGACAAGAGACCCAGTACTTC. This translates into CASSGGRQETQYF.

CDR3 nucleotide sequence: TGTGCCAGCAGCTGGAACAGGGCAGATACGCAGTATTTT. Translating it yields CASSWNRADTQYF. This sequence joins TRBV7-3 and TRBJ2-3; the D gene is possibly TRBD1 (6 bases). V was shortened by 4 bases and J by 4 bases, with 9 bases between the two germline ends. The CDR3 is 13 amino acids. Germline loops: CDR1 SGHTA, CDR2 FQGTGA.

This clone was found a few times. V gene TRBV5-1 combines with J gene TRBJ1-2; the D gene is possibly TRBD1 (5 bases). CDR1 is SGHRS, CDR2 YFSETQ, per germline. The germline V and J ends were trimmed by 4 bases and 8 bases, with 18 bases remaining between them. The length of the CDR3 is 14 residues. CDR3 coding DNA: TGCGCCAGCAGCCCGGATCCGGGACTAGGAGGCTACACCTTC. Its protein product is CASSPDPGLGGYTF.

The V gene is TRBV5-8, the J gene TRBJ1-1; D uncertain. Germline values: CDR1 SGHTS, CDR2 YDEGEE. Trimming shortened V by 4 bases and J by 0 bases, and 7 bases separated the two germline ends. The CDR3 covers 13 residues. CDR3 bases: TGTGCCAGCAGCCTAATCCTGAACACTGAAGCTTTCTTT. It yields the protein CASSLILNTEAFF.

This clone was seen more than once but under ten times. The rearrangement links TRBV2 to TRBJ1-1, with a possible D match to TRBD1 (6 bases). The ends were cut back, 1 base at V and 4 bases at J, with 7 bases in the middle. This CDR3 has 13 residues. The germline gives CDR1 SNHLY, CDR2 FYNNEI. The CDR3 DNA is TGTGCCAGCAGTGAAGGGGGGCTCACTGAAGCTTTCTTT. Its translation is CASSEGGLTEAFF. The full variable domain, rest sourced from reference TRBV2 and TRBJ1-1, is EPEVTQTPSHQVTQMGQEVILRCVPISNHLYFYWYRQILGQKVEFLVSFYNNEISEKSEIFDDQFSVERPDGSNFTLKIRSTKLEDSAMYFCASSEGGLTEAFFGQGTRLTVV.